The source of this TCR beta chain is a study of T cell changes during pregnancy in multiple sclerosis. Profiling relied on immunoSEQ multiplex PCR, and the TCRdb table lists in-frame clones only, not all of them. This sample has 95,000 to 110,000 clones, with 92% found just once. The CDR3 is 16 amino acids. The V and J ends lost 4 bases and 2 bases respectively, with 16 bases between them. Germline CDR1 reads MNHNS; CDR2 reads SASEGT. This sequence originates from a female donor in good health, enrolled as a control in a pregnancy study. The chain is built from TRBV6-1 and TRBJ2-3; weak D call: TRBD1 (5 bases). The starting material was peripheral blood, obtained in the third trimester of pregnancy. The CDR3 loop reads CASSAMGPRPTDTQYF. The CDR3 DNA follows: TGTGCCAGCAGTGCCATGGGGCCACGCCCCACAGATACGCAGTATTTT.